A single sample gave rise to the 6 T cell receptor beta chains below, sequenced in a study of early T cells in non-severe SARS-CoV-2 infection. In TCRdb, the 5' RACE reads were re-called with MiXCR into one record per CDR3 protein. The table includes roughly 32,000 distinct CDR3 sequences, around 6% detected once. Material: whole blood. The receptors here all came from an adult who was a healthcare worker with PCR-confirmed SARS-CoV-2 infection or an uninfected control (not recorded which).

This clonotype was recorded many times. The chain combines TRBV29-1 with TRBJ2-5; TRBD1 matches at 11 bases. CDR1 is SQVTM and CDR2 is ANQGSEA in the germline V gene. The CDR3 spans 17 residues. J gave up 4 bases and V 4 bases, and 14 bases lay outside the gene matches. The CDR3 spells CSVVRFPGQGGGETQYF. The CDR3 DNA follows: TGCAGCGTTGTAAGGTTTCCGGGACAGGGGGGAGGAGAGACCCAGTACTTC.

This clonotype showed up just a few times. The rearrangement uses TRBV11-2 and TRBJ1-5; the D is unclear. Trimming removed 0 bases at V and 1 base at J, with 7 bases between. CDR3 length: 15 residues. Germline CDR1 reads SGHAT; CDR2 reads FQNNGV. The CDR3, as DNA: TGTGCCAGCAGCTTAGATCGGAGAAGCAATCAGCCCCAGCATTTT. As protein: CASSLDRRSNQPQHF.

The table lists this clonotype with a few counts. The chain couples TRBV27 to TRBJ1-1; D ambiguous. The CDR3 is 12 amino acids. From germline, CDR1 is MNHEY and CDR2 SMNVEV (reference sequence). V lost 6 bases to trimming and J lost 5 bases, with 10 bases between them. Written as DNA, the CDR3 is TGTGCCAGCAGGAGCTCCCAGACTGAAGCTTTCTTT. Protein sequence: CASRSSQTEAFF.

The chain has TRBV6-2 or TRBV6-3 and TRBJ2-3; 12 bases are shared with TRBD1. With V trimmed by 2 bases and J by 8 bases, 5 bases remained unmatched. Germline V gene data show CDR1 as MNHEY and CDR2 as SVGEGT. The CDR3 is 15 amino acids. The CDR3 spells CASSYTGQGAATQYF. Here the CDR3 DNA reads TGTGCCAGCAGTTACACGGGACAGGGGGCGGCTACGCAGTATTTT.

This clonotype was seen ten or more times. CDR3 amino acids: CASSYSSRVEYGYTF. In DNA form, the CDR3 reads TGTGCCAGCAGTTACTCGAGCAGGGTAGAATATGGCTACACCTTC. The V call is TRBV6-5, the J call TRBJ1-2, with D possibly matching TRBD1 (5 bases). Germline V gene sequence: CDR1 MNHEY, CDR2 SVGAGI. V dropped 0 bases and J dropped 5 bases, with 13 bases sitting between them. The CDR3 spans 15 residues.

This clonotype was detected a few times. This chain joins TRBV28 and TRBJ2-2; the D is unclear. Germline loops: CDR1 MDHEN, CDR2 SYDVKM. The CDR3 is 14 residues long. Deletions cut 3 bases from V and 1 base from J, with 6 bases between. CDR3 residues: CASSLEVNTGELFF. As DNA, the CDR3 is TGTGCCAGCAGTTTGGAAGTGAACACCGGGGAGCTGTTTTTT.